The clone carrying this TCR beta chain has a single count. Per the original data handling: Estimation of nucleated cell counts relied on the amplification of reference gene primers. Method: immunoSEQ multiplex PCR; TCRdb's copy keeps in-frame clones and lacks some. That table supplies the V and J calls and clone size; D and trimming were determined from the DNA. The table lists around 130,000 clones, about three quarters of them singletons. The record originates from a study of blood T cell repertoires in COVID-19. The wider study: Acute-phase and convalescent COVID-19 samples originated in the United States, Italy and Spain. Sources were T cells, B-cell-depleted T cells, or PBMCs; the material itself was cDNA or gDNA.

The V and J ends lost 1 base and 7 bases, in that order; junction bases with no gene match: 9. The germline V gene has CDR1 LGHDT and CDR2 YNNKEL (reference sequence). The CDR3 is 16 residues long. The sequenced material came from peripheral blood. The TCR comes from a middle-aged man with acute or convalescent COVID-19. The chain recombines TRBV3-1 (or the pseudogene TRBV3-2) with TRBJ2-3, with 9 bases fitting TRBD1. In DNA, the CDR3 is TGTGCCAGCAGCCAAGTTCCTGGGACAGGGTGGAATACGCAGTATTTT. Its translation is CASSQVPGTGWNTQYF.